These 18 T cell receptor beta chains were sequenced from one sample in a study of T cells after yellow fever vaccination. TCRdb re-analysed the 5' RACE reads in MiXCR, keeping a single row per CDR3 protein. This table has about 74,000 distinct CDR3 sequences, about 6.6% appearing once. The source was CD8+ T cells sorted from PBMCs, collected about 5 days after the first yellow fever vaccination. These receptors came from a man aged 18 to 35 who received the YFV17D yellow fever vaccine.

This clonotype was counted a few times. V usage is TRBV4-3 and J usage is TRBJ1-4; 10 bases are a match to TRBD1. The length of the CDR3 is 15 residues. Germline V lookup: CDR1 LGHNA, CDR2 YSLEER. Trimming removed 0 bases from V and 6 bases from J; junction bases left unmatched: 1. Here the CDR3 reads CASSQDGTGDEKLFF. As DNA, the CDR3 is TGCGCCAGCAGCCAAGATGGGACAGGGGATGAAAAACTGTTTTTT.

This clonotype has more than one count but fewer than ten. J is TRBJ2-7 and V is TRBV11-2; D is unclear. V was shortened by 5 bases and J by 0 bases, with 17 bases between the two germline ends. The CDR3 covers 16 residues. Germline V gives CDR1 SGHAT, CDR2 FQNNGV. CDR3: CASSEATGRSSYEQYF. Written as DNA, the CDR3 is TGTGCCAGCAGCGAGGCGACCGGCAGGAGCTCCTACGAGCAGTACTTC.

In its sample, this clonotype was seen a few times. CDR3 bases: TGTGCCAGCAGAACAACAGGGGATACTGAAGCTTTCTTT. Its protein product is CASRTTGDTEAFF. The chain employs TRBV28 and TRBJ1-1; 7 bases align to TRBD1. Germline-derived CDR1 and CDR2 are MDHEN and SYDVKM. The CDR3 consists of 13 residues. After removal of 6 bases from V and 5 bases from J, the junction contained 6 bases not matched to a gene.

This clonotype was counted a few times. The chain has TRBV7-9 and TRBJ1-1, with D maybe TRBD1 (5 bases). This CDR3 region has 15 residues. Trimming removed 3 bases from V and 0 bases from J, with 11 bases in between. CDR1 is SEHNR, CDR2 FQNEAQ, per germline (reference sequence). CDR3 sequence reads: CASSLRGTLNTEAFF. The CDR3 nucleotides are TGTGCCAGCAGCTTGAGAGGGACCCTGAACACTGAAGCTTTCTTT. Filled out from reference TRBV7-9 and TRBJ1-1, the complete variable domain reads DTGVSQNPRHKITKRGQNVTFRCDPISEHNRLYWYRQTLGQGPEFLTYFQNEAQLEKSRLLSDRFSAERPKGSFSTLEIQRTEQGDSAMYLCASSLRGTLNTEAFFGQGTRLTVV.

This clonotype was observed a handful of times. The CDR3 DNA reads TGTGCCAGCAGCTTAGATCTTAGCGGGGGCTACAATGAGCAGTTCTTC. Its protein product is CASSLDLSGGYNEQFF. The chain combines TRBV11-2 with TRBJ2-1, with TRBD2 matching 9 bases. V lost 0 bases to trimming and J lost 3 bases; unmatched junction nucleotides: 3. CDR3 size: 16 residues. The germline gives CDR1 SGHAT, CDR2 FQNNGV. Drawing the rest from reference TRBV11-2 and TRBJ2-1, the complete variable domain is EAGVAQSPRYKIIEKRQSVAFWCNPISGHATLYWYQQILGQGPKLLIQFQNNGVVDDSQLPKDRFSAERLKGVDSTLKIQPAKLEDSAVYLCASSLDLSGGYNEQFFGPGTRLTVL.

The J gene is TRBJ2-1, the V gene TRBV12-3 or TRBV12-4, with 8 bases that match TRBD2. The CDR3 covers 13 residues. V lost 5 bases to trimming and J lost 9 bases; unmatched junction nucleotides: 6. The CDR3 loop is CASSTSGWGEQFF. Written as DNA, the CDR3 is TGTGCCAGCAGTACTAGCGGTTGGGGTGAGCAGTTCTTC.

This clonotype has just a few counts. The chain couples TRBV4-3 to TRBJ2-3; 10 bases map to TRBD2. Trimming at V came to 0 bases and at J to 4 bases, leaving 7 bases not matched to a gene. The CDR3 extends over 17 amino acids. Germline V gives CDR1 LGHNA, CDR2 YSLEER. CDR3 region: CASSQDPAGGLADTQYF. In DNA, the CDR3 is TGCGCCAGCAGCCAAGATCCAGCGGGGGGGTTAGCAGATACGCAGTATTTT.

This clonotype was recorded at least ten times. CDR3 in amino acids: CSGLDRAGEAFF. CDR3 sequence (DNA): TGCAGCGGCCTGGACAGGGCGGGGGAGGCTTTCTTT. The chain couples TRBV29-1 to TRBJ1-1; 8 positions match TRBD1. There are 12 residues in the CDR3. Germline V gives CDR1 SQVTM, CDR2 ANQGSEA. With V trimmed by 7 bases and J by 11 bases, 12 bases remained unmatched.

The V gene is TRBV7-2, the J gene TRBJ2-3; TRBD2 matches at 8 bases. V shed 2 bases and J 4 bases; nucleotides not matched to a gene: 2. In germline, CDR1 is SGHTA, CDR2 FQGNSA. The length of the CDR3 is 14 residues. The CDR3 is CASSLWRGADTQYF. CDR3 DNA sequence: TGTGCCAGCAGCTTATGGCGGGGGGCAGATACGCAGTATTTT.

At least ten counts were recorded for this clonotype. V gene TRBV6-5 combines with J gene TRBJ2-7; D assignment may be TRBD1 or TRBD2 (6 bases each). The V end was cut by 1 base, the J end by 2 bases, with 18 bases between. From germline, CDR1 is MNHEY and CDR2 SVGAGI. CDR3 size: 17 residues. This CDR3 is CASSYLGPTGAPYEQYF. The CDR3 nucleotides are TGTGCCAGCAGTTACTTGGGGCCGACGGGGGCACCCTACGAGCAGTACTTC.

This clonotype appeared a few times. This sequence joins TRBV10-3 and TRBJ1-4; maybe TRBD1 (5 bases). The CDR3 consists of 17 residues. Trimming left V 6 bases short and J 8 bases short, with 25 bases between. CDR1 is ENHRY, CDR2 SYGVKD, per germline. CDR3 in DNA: TGTGCCATCAGCGAATCCAAACAGGTCAATAGTGGAGAAAAACTGTTTTTT. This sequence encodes CAISESKQVNSGEKLFF.

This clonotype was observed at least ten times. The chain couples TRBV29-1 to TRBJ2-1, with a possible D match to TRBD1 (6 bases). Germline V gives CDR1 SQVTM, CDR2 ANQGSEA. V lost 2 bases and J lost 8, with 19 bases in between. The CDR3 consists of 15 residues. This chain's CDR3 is CSVEWSQGLVDEQFF. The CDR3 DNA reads TGCAGCGTTGAATGGAGCCAGGGGTTGGTCGATGAGCAGTTCTTC.

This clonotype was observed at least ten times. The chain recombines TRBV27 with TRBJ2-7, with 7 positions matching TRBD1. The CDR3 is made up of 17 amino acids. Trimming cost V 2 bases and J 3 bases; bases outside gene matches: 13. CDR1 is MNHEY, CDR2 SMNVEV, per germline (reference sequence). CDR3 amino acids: CASSLLGTDPIGYEQYF. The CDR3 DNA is TGTGCCAGCAGTTTACTTGGGACAGATCCTATTGGCTACGAGCAGTACTTC.

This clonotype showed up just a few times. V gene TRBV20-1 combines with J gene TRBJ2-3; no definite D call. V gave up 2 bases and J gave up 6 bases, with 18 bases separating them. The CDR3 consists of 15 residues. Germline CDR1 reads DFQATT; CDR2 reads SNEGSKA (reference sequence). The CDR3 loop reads CSARRWGRVSDTQYF. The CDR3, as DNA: TGCAGTGCTAGAAGGTGGGGTCGTGTTTCGGATACGCAGTATTTT.

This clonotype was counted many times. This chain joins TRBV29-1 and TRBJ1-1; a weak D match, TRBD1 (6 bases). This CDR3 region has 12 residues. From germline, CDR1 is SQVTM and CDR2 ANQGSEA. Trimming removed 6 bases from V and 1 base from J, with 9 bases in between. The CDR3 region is CSVGGQNTEAFF. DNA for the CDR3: TGCAGCGTGGGGGGACAGAACACTGAAGCTTTCTTT.

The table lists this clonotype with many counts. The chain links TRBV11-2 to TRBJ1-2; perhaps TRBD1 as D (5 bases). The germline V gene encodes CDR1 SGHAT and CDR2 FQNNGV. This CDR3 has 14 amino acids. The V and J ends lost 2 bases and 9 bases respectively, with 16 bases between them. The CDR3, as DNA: TGTGCCAGCAGCTTACAGGGTTCAATGTATCGCTACACCTTC. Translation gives CASSLQGSMYRYTF.

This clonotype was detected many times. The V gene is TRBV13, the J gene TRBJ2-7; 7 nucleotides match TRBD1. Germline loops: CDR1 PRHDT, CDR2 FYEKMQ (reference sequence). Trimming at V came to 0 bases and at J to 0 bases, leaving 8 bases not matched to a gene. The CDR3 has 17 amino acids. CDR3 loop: CASSLGSSGTDSYEQYF. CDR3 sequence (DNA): TGTGCCAGCAGCTTAGGCTCCTCCGGGACAGACTCCTACGAGCAGTACTTC.

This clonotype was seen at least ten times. CDR3 sequence reads: CASSYQGGGELFF. In nucleotides, the CDR3 is TGTGCCAGCAGTTACCAGGGAGGCGGGGAGCTGTTTTTT. The chain combines TRBV6-5 with TRBJ2-2, with D perhaps TRBD2 (6 bases). CDR3 length: 13 amino acids. Trimming stripped 2 bases from V and 7 bases from J, with 8 bases between. Germline-derived CDR1 and CDR2 are MNHEY and SVGAGI.